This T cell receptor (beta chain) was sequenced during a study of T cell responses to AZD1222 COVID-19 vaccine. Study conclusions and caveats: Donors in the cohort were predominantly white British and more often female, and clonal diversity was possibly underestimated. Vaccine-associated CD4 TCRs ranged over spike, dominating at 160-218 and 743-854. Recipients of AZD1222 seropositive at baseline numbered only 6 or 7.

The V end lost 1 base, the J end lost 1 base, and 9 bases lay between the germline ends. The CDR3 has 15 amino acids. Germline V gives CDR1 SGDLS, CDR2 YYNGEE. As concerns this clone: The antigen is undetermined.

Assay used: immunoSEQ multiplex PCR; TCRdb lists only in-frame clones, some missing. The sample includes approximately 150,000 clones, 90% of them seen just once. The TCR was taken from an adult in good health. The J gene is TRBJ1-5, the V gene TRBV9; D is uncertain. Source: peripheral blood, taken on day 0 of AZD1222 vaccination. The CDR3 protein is CASSVKGGSNQPQHF. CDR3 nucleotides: TGTGCCAGCAGCGTAAAGGGAGGGAGCAATCAGCCCCAGCATTTT. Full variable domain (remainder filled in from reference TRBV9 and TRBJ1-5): DSGVTQTPKHLITATGQRVTLRCSPRSGDLSVYWYQQSLDQGLQFLIQYYNGEERAKGNILERFSAQQFPDLHSELNLSSLELGDSALYFCASSVKGGSNQPQHFGDGTRLSIL.